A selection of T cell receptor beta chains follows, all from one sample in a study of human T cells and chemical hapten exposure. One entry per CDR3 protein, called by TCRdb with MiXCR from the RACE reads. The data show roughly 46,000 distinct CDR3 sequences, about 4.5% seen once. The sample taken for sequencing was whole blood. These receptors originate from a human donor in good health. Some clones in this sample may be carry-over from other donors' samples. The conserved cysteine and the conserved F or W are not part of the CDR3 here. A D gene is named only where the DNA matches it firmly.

CDR3: ASSSLGTENTEAF
D: TRBD1
V: TRBV12-3/TRBV12-4

CDR3: ASSLGIAGVNEQF
D: TRBD2
V: TRBV7-3

CDR3: SARDDGSVIDTQY
D: -
V: TRBV20-1

CDR3: ASSLSSGNTIY
D: -
V: TRBV11-2

CDR3: ARSPPRDFYGYT
D: -
V: TRBV5-1

CDR3: SVLAHFESEETQY
D: -
V: TRBV29-1

CDR3: SVEIGQGYEQF
D: TRBD1
V: TRBV29-1

CDR3: ASSLFFGPEF
D: -
V: TRBV5-6

CDR3: ASSLDRGLPDTQY
D: -
V: TRBV11-2

CDR3: ASSEDPGGMSYEQY
D: TRBD2
V: TRBV25-1

CDR3: ASSPRQGAGEQY
D: TRBD1
V: TRBV18

CDR3: ASRLRQSPLTYEQY
D: -
V: TRBV5-1

CDR3: ASRLAGSNTGELF
D: TRBD2
V: TRBV28

CDR3: ASTQPGSHNEKLF
D: -
V: TRBV11-2

CDR3: ASSLGQGDLSLSEY
D: TRBD1
V: TRBV28

CDR3: ASSLVGGREKLF
D: -
V: TRBV5-5

CDR3: ASSSPTLSGNTIY
D: -
V: TRBV28

CDR3: ASSLMTVTNEQF
D: -
V: TRBV7-2

CDR3: ASSPDSYEQY
D: -
V: TRBV12-3/TRBV12-4

CDR3: ASRQEGYQPQH
D: -
V: TRBV28

CDR3: ASSLVEGPHEQF
D: -
V: TRBV27

CDR3: SVERPSGRAADTQY
D: TRBD2
V: TRBV29-1

CDR3: ASSQSSGRISGANVLT
D: TRBD2
V: TRBV4-2

CDR3: ASSYWRGDGRNIQY
D: -
V: TRBV6-2/TRBV6-3

CDR3: ATAPSWTGAGGELF
D: TRBD1
V: TRBV6-5

CDR3: ASSPRTGQETQY
D: TRBD1
V: TRBV18